Sequencing of this T cell receptor beta chain was carried out in a study of cytomegalovirus exposure and HLA in healthy donors. Study findings and constraints: While the bulk of TCR sequences proved rare, some public TCRs turned up in many donors.

The PCR had 60 Vbeta and 13 Jbeta primers. Method: immunoSEQ multiplex PCR; TCRdb's copy keeps in-frame clones and lacks some. Of about 190,000 clones listed, more than 70% are singletons. Concerning this clone itself: The target antigen is unknown.

Deletions cut 4 bases from V and 6 bases from J, with 17 bases between. CDR1 and CDR2 from the germline V gene are SGHNT and YYREEE (reference sequence). The CDR3 sequence is 14 residues long. The specimen sequenced was PBMCs. This sequence originates from a man aged 25-45 years in good health and CMV-seropositive. The J gene is TRBJ2-7, the V gene TRBV5-4, with D maybe TRBD1 (6 bases). The CDR3 coding sequence is TGTGCCAGCAGCGCCGGGACAAGGTCATCCGAGCAGTACTTC. Translation: CASSAGTRSSEQYF.